This T cell receptor (beta chain) emerged from a study of blood T cell repertoires in COVID-19. Clones were sequenced by immunoSEQ multiplex PCR, and TCRdb holds only the in-frame ones, with some missing. The data hold about 290,000 clones, with 75% to 90% observed a single time. The CDR3 totals 14 residues. Per germline, CDR1 SGHVS and CDR2 FQNEAQ. V was pared by 3 bases and J by 3 bases, with 12 bases between. Sequencing used PBMCs or T cells enriched from blood (not recorded which). The V gene is TRBV7-8, the J gene TRBJ2-7; perhaps TRBD1 as D (5 bases). The source is a woman aged 40 to 50 who had recovered from COVID-19. CDR3 nucleotides: TGTGCCAGCAGCTTTCGACAGAGAGACTACGAGCAGTACTTC. This encodes CASSFRQRDYEQYF.